This entry lists 11 T cell receptor beta chains sequenced from one sample in a study of CD8 T cells in ankylosing spondylitis. Study-level results: Within ankylosing spondylitis blood, a TCR beta motif made up of several highly homologous variants appeared to be characteristic.

The antigens of these receptors remain unknown. TCRdb analysed the 5' RACE reads with MiXCR anew, one entry per CDR3 protein. The data hold about 700,000 distinct CDR3 sequences, with around 17% observed a single time. The sequencing input was blood, either unsorted or a sorted T cell fraction (not recorded which). The source is a male donor with ankylosing spondylitis.

In its sample, this clonotype was seen a few times. The chain is built from TRBV5-5 and TRBJ2-1; 9 bases agree with TRBD1. Germline V lookup: CDR1 SGHKS, CDR2 YYEKEE (reference sequence). Trimming cost V 1 base and J 8 bases; bases outside gene matches: 7. This CDR3 comprises 15 residues. CDR3 in amino acids: CASSLPGQGGDEQFF. The CDR3 region has the DNA TGTGCCAGCAGCTTGCCGGGACAGGGTGGCGATGAGCAGTTCTTC. Full variable domain (remainder filled in from reference TRBV5-5 and TRBJ2-1): DAGVTQSPTHLIKTRGQQVTLRCSPISGHKSVSWYQQVLGQGPQFIFQYYEKEERGRGNFPDRFSARQFPNYSSELNVNALLLGDSALYLCASSLPGQGGDEQFFGPGTRLTVL.

This clonotype appeared a few times. V gene TRBV20-1 combines with J gene TRBJ2-1; 11 bases line up with TRBD2. Trimming took 6 bases from V and 8 from J; bases not matched to a gene: 15. The CDR3 contains 16 residues. Germline CDR1 reads DFQATT; CDR2 reads SNEGSKA (reference sequence). CDR3 residues: CSATRPSGRRSDEQFF. CDR3 bases: TGCAGTGCCACCAGGCCTAGCGGGAGGAGGAGCGATGAGCAGTTCTTC.

CDR3 residues: CASSPWTGGVDTQYF. CDR3 DNA sequence: TGTGCCAGCAGCCCTTGGACAGGGGGAGTAGATACGCAGTATTTT. J is TRBJ2-3 and V is TRBV7-9; 10 positions agree with TRBD1. CDR3 size: 15 residues. Germline trimming cut 5 bases from V and 5 bases from J; bases unmatched to any gene: 7. Germline V gene sequence: CDR1 SEHNR, CDR2 FQNEAQ (reference sequence).

In this sample, this clonotype turned up a few times. The CDR3 DNA reads as TGTGCCAGCAGCCAAGATGGAGCGGGGAACTACGAGCAGTACTTC. Translating gives CASSQDGAGNYEQYF. V usage is TRBV4-2 and J usage is TRBJ2-7; 7 nucleotides align to TRBD2. J lost 3 bases, V lost 0 bases, and 5 bases had no gene match. Germline-derived CDR1 and CDR2 are LGHNA and YNFKEQ. This CDR3 has 15 amino acids.

In its sample, this clonotype was seen a few times. The gene calls are TRBV5-1 and TRBJ2-5; D remains unclear. Trimming pared 6 bases from V and 1 base from J, leaving 4 bases between. The CDR3 has 11 residues. The germline V gene has CDR1 SGHRS and CDR2 YFSETQ. CDR3 sequence reads: CASKGQETQYF. CDR3 in DNA: TGCGCCAGCAAAGGCCAAGAGACCCAGTACTTC. The full variable domain, its missing parts supplied by reference TRBV5-1 and TRBJ2-5, is KAGVTQTPRYLIKTRGQQVTLSCSPISGHRSVSWYQQTPGQGLQFLFEYFSETQRNKGNFPGRFSGRQFSNSRSEMNVSTLELGDSALYLCASKGQETQYFGPGTRLLVL.

This chain links TRBV7-8 with TRBJ2-2; 10 bases are a match to TRBD2. V was pared by 7 bases and J by 4 bases, with 3 bases of the junction left unmatched. The CDR3 loop spans 14 amino acids. CDR1 and CDR2 (germline): SGHVS, FQNEAQ. The CDR3 loop is CASILAGPTGELFF. The CDR3 DNA is TGTGCCAGCATACTAGCGGGACCCACCGGGGAGCTGTTTTTT.

This chain joins TRBV6-5 and TRBJ1-1, with D tentatively TRBD1 (6 bases). The CDR3 runs 14 residues. V was pared by 4 bases and J by 1 base, with 10 bases between. From germline, CDR1 is MNHEY and CDR2 SVGAGI. CDR3 protein: CASSSKGGNTEAFF. The CDR3 nucleotides read TGTGCCAGCAGTTCAAAGGGGGGGAACACTGAAGCTTTCTTT.

This clonotype turned up a few times. V usage is TRBV20-1 and J usage is TRBJ2-1; 9 bases agree with TRBD2. Losses at the gene ends were 8 bases for V and 7 bases for J; bases not matched to a gene: 12. The CDR3 spans 14 residues. Germline values: CDR1 DFQATT, CDR2 SNEGSKA (reference sequence). CDR3 sequence reads: CSTTGTSQGNEQFF. CDR3 bases: TGCAGTACCACCGGGACTAGCCAGGGGAATGAGCAGTTCTTC.

The chain joins TRBV12-3 or TRBV12-4 to TRBJ2-7, with D maybe TRBD2 (5 bases). The CDR3 is 14 residues long. Deletions cut 0 bases from V and 6 bases from J, with 12 bases between. The CDR3 sequence: CASSLAAGGREQYF. As DNA, the CDR3 is TGTGCCAGCAGTTTAGCAGCAGGAGGTCGCGAGCAGTACTTC.

This clonotype was recorded a few times. The chain recombines TRBV5-1 with TRBJ1-1; perhaps TRBD1 as D (5 bases). Between the trimmed V and J ends, which lost 5 bases and 5 bases, there was a span of 13 bases. CDR3 length equals 13 residues. Per germline, CDR1 SGHRS and CDR2 YFSETQ. CDR3 sequence: CASRSGTGTEAFF. DNA for the CDR3: TGCGCCAGCAGATCCGGGACGGGAACTGAAGCTTTCTTT.

V gene TRBV4-2 combines with J gene TRBJ2-7; TRBD2 matches 13 bases. V lost 3 bases to trimming and J lost 1 base; unmatched junction nucleotides: 18. Germline values: CDR1 LGHNA, CDR2 YNFKEQ. The CDR3 is 21 amino acids. The CDR3 DNA sequence: TGTGCCAGCAGCCACCTCAGCAAACCGGGACTAGCGGGAAGGTATTCCTACGAGCAGTACTTC. This encodes CASSHLSKPGLAGRYSYEQYF.